This record concerns one TCR beta chain sequence. Its matching antigen is unknown. These data are taken from a study of response to subunit inactivated influenza vaccine. This CDR3 region has 17 residues. From germline, CDR1 is MDHEN and CDR2 SYDVKM. V shed 5 bases and J 1 base; nucleotides not matched to a gene: 8. MiXCR, run by TCRdb on the RT-PCR reads, gives a single entry per CDR3 protein. Found here are around 580,000 distinct CDR3 sequences, 10% to 15% of them singletons; the top ten hold around 9.6%. Study-level results: Few additional T cells are recruited per seasonal influenza vaccination, authors suggested.

The input for sequencing was PBMCs from blood, taken on the day of vaccination. The clonotype comes from a man in his fifties who received an inactivated influenza vaccine. The J gene is TRBJ2-6, the V gene TRBV28, with 7 positions matching TRBD1. The CDR3 nucleotides are TGTGCCAGCAGTGAGTTATCGGACAGGTCTGGGGCCAACGTCCTGACTTTC. Encoded protein: CASSELSDRSGANVLTF.